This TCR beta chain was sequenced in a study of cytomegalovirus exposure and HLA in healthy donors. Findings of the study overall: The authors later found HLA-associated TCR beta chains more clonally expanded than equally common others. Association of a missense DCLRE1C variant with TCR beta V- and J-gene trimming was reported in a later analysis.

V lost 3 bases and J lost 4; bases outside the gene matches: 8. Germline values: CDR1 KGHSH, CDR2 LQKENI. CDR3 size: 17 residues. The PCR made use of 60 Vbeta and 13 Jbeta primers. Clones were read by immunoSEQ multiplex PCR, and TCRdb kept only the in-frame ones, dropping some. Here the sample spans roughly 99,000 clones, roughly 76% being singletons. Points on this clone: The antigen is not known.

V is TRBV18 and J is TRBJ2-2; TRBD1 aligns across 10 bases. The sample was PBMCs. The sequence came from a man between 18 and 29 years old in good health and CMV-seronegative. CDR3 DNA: TGTGCCAGCTCACCTTTCCGGACAGGGGGAATCACCGGGGAGCTGTTTTTT. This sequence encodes CASSPFRTGGITGELFF.